The T cell receptor beta chain described here comes from a study of CD4 T cells in relation to SARS-CoV-2 and coronaviruses. Study-level information: No peptide or an HIV-1 Nef peptide pool served as negative control.

Study-level results: No crossreactivity against non-spike viral proteins was tested here. SARS-CoV-2-driven expansion was significantly weaker in crossreactive than monoreactive clones.

The method was immunoSEQ multiplex PCR; TCRdb's version includes in-frame clones alone and lacks a portion of them. The data hold around 20,000 clones, with around 80% observed a single time. Regarding this clone: Its antigen is still unknown.

Before the COVID-19 pandemic, during about 2010-2018, CD4+ T cells were taken from unexposed donors. The cells were cultured for about 10 days before CD4+ T cells were isolated. The clonotype was recovered from a human donor in good health. Sequencing was done on a sample of CD4+ T cells from PBMCs, cultured in vitro.

Written as DNA, the CDR3 is TGTGCCAGCACACCAGCGGGAGTCCTAGTGACAACAGATACGCAGTATTTT. Its protein is CASTPAGVLVTTDTQYF. V usage is TRBV11-2 and J usage is TRBJ2-3; 8 bases line up with TRBD2. Trimming removed 7 bases from V and 3 bases from J; junction bases left unmatched: 15. The CDR3 sequence is 17 residues long. Germline V gene sequence: CDR1 SGHAT, CDR2 FQNNGV.